Only a few counts were recorded for the clone carrying this T cell receptor (beta chain). This record comes from a study of CD8 T cells in ankylosing spondylitis. TCRdb re-called the 5' RACE reads with MiXCR, one entry per CDR3 protein. The repertoire consists of about 220,000 distinct CDR3 sequences, with 8% to 11% occurring once and the leading ten covering approximately 20%. The ends were cut back, 2 bases at V and 3 bases at J, with 8 bases in the middle. This CDR3 spans 13 amino acids. The germline V gene encodes CDR1 SGHDT and CDR2 YYEEEE. V usage is TRBV5-6 and J usage is TRBJ1-1; unclear D gene. Source material: blood, either unsorted or a sorted T cell fraction (not recorded which). This TCR was sampled from a male donor with ankylosing spondylitis or in good health (not recorded which). Here the CDR3 reads CASSFARDTEAFF. For the CDR3, the DNA is TGTGCCAGCAGCTTTGCTAGGGACACTGAAGCTTTCTTT.